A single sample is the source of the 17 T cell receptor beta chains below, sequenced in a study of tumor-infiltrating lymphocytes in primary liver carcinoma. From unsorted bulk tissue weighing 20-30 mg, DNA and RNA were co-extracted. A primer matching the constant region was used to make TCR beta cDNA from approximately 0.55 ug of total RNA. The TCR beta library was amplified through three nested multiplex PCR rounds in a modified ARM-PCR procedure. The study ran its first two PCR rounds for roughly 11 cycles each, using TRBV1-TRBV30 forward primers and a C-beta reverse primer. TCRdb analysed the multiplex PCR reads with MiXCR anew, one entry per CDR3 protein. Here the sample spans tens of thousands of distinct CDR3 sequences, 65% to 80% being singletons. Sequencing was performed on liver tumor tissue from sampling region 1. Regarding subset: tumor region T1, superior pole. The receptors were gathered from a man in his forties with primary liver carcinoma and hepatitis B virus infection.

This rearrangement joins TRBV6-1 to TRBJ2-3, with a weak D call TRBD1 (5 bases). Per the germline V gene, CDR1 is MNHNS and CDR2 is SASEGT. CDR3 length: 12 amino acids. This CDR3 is CTCRVTTDTQYF. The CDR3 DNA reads TGTACCTGCAGGGTTACCACAGATACGCAGTATTTT.

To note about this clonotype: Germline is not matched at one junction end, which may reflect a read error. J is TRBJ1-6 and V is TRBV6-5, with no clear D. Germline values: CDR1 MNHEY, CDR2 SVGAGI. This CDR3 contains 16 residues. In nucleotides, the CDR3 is TGTGACAGCAGCCCCAGGACGGACTCCTATAGTTCACCCCTCCACTTT. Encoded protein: CDSSPRTDSYSSPLHF.

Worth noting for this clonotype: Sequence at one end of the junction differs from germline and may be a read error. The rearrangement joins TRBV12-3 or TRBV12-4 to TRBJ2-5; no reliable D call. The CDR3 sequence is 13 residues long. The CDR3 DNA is TGTGCCAGGAGTTTATGGATACAAGAGACCCAGTACTTC. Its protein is CARSLWIQETQYF.

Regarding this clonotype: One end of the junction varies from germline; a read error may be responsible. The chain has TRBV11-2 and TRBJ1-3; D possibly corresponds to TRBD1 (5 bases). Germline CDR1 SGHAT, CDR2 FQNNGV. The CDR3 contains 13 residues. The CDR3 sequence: CDSAQGAGDTRYF. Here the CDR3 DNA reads TGTGACTCAGCCCAGGGAGCTGGAGACACCAGATATTTT.

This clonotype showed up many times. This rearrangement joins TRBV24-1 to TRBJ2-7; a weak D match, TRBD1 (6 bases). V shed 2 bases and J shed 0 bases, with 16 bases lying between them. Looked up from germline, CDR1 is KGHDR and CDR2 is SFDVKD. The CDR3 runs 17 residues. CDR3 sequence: CATSDSSLETGSYEQYF. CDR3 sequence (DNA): TGTGCCACCAGTGATTCGTCTTTGGAGACAGGCTCCTACGAGCAGTACTTC.

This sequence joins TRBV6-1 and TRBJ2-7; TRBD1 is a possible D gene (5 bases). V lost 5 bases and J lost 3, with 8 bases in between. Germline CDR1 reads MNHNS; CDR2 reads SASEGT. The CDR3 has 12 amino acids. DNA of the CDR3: TGTGCCAGCAGTACAGGTTTCTACGAGCAGTACTTC. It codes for CASSTGFYEQYF.

CDR3 sequence (DNA): TGTGCCATCAGCATCGGACTAGCGGGAGGGGGAGGTGAGCAGTTCTTC. This gives the protein CAISIGLAGGGGEQFF. The chain couples TRBV10-3 to TRBJ2-1; 15 bases match TRBD2. The germline CDR1 and CDR2 sequences are ENHRY and SYGVKD. There are 16 residues in the CDR3. Trimming cost V 6 bases and J 9 bases; bases outside gene matches: 9.

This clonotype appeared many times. The DNA of the CDR3 is TGTGCCATCAGTGAGTCGAAGGGGGCCGTCAGAGATACGCAGTATTTT. Translation gives CAISESKGAVRDTQYF. The genes are TRBV10-3 and TRBJ2-3; 7 bases are shared with TRBD1. The CDR3 is 16 amino acids. V was pared by 0 bases and J by 5 bases, with 8 bases of the junction left unmatched. Per the germline V gene, CDR1 is ENHRY and CDR2 is SYGVKD.

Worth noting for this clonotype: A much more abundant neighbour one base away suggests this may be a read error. The CDR3 protein is CASSQDLSLTKNIQYF. The CDR3 DNA reads as TGTGCCAGCAGCCAGGATTTATCTCTAACCAAAAACATTCAGTACTTC. The genes are TRBV7-8 and TRBJ2-4, with unresolved D. The germline V gene has CDR1 SGHVS and CDR2 FQNEAQ. The CDR3 is 16 residues long. The germline V and J ends were trimmed by 5 bases and 2 bases, with 16 bases remaining between them.

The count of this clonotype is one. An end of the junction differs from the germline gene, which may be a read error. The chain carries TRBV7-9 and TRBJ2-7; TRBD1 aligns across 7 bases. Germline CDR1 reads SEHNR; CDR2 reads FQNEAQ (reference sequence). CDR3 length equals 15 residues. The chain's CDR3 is CASRPPGQRAGEQYF. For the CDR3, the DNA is TGTGCCAGCAGACCACCGGGACAGAGGGCGGGTGAGCAATACTTC.

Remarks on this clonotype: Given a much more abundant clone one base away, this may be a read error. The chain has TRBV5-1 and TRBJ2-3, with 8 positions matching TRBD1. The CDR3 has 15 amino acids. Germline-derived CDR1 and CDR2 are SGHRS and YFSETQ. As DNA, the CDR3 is TGCACCAGCAGCTCCGGACAGGGCCGAACAGATACGCAGTATTTT. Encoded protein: CTSSSGQGRTDTQYF.

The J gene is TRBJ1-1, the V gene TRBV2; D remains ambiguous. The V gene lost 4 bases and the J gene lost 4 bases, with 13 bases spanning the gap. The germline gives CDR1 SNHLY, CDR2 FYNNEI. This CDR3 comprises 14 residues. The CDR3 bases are TGTGCCAGCAGTGTAGAAACGAAGTTCACTGAAGCTTTCTTT. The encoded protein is CASSVETKFTEAFF.

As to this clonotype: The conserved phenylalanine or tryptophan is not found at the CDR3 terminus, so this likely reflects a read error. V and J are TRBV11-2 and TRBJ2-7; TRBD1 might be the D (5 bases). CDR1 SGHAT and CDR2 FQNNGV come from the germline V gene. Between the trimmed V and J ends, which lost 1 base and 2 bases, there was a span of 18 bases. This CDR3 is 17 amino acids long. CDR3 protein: CASSLVLWRQRTYEQYL. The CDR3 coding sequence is TGTGCCAGCAGCTTAGTTCTTTGGAGACAGAGAACCTACGAGCAGTACCTC.

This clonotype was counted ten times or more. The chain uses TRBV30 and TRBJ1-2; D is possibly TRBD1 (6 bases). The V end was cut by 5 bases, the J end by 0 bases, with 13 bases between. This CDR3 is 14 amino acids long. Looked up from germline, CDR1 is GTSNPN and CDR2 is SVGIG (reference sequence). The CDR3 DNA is TGTGCCTGGGCAGACAGGCCAGCTAACTATGGCTACACCTTC. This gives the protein CAWADRPANYGYTF.

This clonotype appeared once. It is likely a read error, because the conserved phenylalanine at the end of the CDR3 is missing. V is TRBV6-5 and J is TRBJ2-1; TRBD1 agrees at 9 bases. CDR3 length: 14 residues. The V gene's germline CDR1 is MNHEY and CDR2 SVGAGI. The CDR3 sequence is CAISPGQGGQEQFV. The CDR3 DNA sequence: TGTGCCATCAGTCCGGGACAGGGCGGTCAGGAGCAGTTCGTC.

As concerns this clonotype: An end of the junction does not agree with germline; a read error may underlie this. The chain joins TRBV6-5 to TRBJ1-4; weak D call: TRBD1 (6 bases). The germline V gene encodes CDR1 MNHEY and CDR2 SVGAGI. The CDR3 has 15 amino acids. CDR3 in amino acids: CANSFTGAGNERLFF. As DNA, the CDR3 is TGTGCCAACAGTTTCACGGGGGCGGGGAATGAAAGACTGTTTTTT.

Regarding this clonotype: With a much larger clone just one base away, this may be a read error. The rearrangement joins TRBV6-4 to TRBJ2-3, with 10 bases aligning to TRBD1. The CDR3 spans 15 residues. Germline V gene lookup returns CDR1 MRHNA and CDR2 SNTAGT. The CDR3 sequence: CANSAGTGGTDTQYF. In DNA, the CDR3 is TGTGCCAACAGTGCCGGGACAGGGGGCACAGATACGCAGTATTTT.